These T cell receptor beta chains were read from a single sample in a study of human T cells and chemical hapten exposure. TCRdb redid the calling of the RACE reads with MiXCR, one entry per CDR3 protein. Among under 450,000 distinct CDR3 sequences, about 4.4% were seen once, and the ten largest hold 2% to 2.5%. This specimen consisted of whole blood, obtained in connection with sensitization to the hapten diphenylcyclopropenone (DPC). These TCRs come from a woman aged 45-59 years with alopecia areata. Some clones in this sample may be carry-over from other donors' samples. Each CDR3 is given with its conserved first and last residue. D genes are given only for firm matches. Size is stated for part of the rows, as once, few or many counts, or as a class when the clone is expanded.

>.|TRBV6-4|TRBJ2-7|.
CASSDIFGTRDPYEQYF
TGTGCCAGCAGTGATATATTCGGGACAAGGGACCCCTACGAGCAGTACTTC
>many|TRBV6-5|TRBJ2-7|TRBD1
CASSVQGATYEQYF
TGTGCCAGCAGCGTCCAGGGGGCAACCTACGAGCAGTACTTC
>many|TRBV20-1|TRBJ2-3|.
CSARYGGTDTQYF
TGCAGTGCTAGATACGGGGGCACAGATACGCAGTATTTT
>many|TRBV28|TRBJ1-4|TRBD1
CASSPLWGQGNEKLFF
TGTGCCAGCAGTCCCCTTTGGGGACAGGGTAACGAAAAACTGTTTTTT
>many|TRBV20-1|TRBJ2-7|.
CSARAEGTAFSYEQYF
TGCAGTGCTAGAGCGGAGGGGACCGCGTTCTCCTACGAGCAGTACTTC
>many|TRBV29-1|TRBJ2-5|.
CSVEARVGLKTQYF
TGCAGCGTTGAGGCGAGAGTGGGCTTAAAGACCCAGTACTTC
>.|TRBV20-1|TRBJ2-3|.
CSAALEEGLTQYF
TGCAGTGCTGCTCTAGAGGAGGGGCTCACGCAGTATTTT
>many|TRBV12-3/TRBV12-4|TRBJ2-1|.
CASSLSHEQFF
TGTGCCAGCAGCCTATCCCATGAGCAGTTCTTC
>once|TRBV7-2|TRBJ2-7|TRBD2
CASRGSFAYEQYF
TGTGCCAGCCGCGGGAGCTTTGCCTACGAGCAGTACTTC
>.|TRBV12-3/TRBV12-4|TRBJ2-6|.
CASSPRKVGANVLTF
TGTGCCAGCAGTCCGCGGAAGGTCGGGGCCAACGTCCTGACTTTC
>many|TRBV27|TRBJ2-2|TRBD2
CASRLAGGTGELFF
TGTGCCAGCAGACTAGCGGGGGGCACCGGGGAGCTGTTTTTT
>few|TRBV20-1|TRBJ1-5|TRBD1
CSASSFRGTVGYQPQHF
TGCAGTGCTAGTTCCTTTCGGGGGACAGTAGGATATCAGCCCCAGCATTTT
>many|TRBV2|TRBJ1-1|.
CARGQGVMNTEAFF
TGTGCCAGGGGGCAGGGCGTGATGAACACTGAAGCTTTCTTT
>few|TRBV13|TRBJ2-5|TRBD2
CASSTGTRGQETQYF
TGTGCCAGCAGCACCGGGACTAGGGGCCAAGAGACCCAGTACTTC
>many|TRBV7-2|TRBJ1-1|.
CASSSAREAEAFF
TGTGCCAGCAGCTCCGCGAGGGAGGCTGAAGCTTTCTTT
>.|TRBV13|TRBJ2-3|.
CASRAMGGTDTQYF
TGTGCCAGCAGAGCAATGGGCGGCACAGATACGCAGTATTTT
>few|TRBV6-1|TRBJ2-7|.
CASTGRGRGYEQYF
TGTGCCAGCACCGGACGGGGGAGAGGGTACGAGCAGTACTTC
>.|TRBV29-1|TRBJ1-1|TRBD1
CSVRGGANTEAFF
TGCAGCGTCAGGGGGGGGGCGAACACTGAAGCTTTCTTT
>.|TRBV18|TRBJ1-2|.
CASSPSQLLGGYYGYTF
TGTGCCAGCTCACCATCCCAATTACTCGGTGGTTACTATGGCTACACCTTC
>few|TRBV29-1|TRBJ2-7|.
CSVEARGRYEQYF
TGCAGCGTTGAAGCCCGGGGACGCTACGAGCAGTACTTC
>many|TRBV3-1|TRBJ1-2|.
CASSQASLVRYGYTF
TGTGCCAGCAGCCAGGCCTCACTCGTCCGCTATGGCTACACCTTC
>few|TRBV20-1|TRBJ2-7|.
CSAGVVDRYEQYF
TGCAGTGCTGGCGTGGTGGACAGATACGAGCAGTACTTC
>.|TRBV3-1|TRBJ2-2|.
CASSQDSSLTGELFF
TGTGCCAGCAGCCAAGATTCTTCCCTCACCGGGGAGCTGTTTTTT
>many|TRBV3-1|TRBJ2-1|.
CASSQGIYNEQFF
TGTGCCAGCAGCCAAGGAATTTACAATGAGCAGTTCTTC
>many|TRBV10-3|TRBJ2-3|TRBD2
CATKGSSGSTDTQYF
TGTGCCACCAAAGGGTCTAGCGGAAGCACAGATACGCAGTATTTT
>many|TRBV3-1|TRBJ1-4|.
CASSRGKITTNEKLFF
TGTGCCAGCAGCAGGGGGAAGATCACAACTAATGAAAAACTGTTTTTT
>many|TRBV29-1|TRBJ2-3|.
CSVQYSGVPSTDTQYF
TGCAGCGTCCAATATTCAGGGGTCCCTAGCACAGATACGCAGTATTTT
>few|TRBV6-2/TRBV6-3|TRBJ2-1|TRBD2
CASSYPRTSGSNEQFF
TGTGCCAGCAGTTACCCCCGGACTAGCGGGAGCAATGAGCAGTTCTTC
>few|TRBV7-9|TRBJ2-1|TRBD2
CASSLTGTSQANEQFF
TGTGCCAGCAGCTTAACCGGGACTAGCCAGGCGAATGAGCAGTTCTTC
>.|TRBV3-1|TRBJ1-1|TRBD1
CASSQRGMWTGPPEAFF
TGTGCCAGCAGCCAAAGAGGAATGTGGACAGGGCCCCCTGAAGCTTTCTTT
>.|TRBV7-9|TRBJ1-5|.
CASSLAGSMNQPQHF
TGTGCCAGCAGCTTAGCAGGCAGCATGAATCAGCCCCAGCATTTT
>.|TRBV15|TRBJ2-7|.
CATSRERGPYEQYF
TGTGCCACCAGCAGAGAGCGGGGTCCCTACGAGCAGTACTTC
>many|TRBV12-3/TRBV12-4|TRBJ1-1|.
CASSLGAGFAKDTEAFF
TGTGCCAGCAGTTTAGGGGCAGGCTTCGCGAAGGACACTGAAGCTTTCTTT
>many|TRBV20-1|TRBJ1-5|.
CSARFQGSNQPQHF
TGCAGTGCTAGATTTCAGGGGTCCAATCAGCCCCAGCATTTT
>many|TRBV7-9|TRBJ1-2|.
CASSDRDGYGYGYTF
TGTGCCAGCAGCGACCGGGACGGCTATGGCTATGGCTACACCTTC
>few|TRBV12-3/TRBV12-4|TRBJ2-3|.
CASTPQGRDTQYF
TGTGCCAGCACCCCTCAGGGGAGAGATACGCAGTATTTT
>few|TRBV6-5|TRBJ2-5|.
CASSQMVGLGETQYF
TGTGCCAGCAGTCAGATGGTCGGGTTGGGGGAGACCCAGTACTTC
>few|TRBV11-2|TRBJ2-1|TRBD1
CASTPGQGYNEQFF
TGTGCCAGCACCCCGGGACAGGGGTACAATGAGCAGTTCTTC
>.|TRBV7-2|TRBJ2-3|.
CASSFYESSTDTQYF
TGTGCCAGCAGCTTCTACGAGTCTAGCACAGATACGCAGTATTTT
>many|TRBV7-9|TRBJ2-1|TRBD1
CASSGNRGDPSYNEQFF
TGTGCCAGCAGCGGGAACAGGGGAGATCCCTCCTACAATGAGCAGTTCTTC
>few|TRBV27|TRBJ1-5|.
CASSPRQVGNQPQHF
TGTGCCAGCAGTCCGCGACAGGTGGGGAATCAGCCCCAGCATTTT
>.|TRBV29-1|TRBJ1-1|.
CSAGSTEAFF
TGCAGCGCCGGAAGCACTGAAGCTTTCTTT
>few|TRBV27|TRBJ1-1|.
CASSAPDGSTEAFF
TGTGCCAGCAGCGCCCCCGACGGGTCCACTGAAGCTTTCTTT
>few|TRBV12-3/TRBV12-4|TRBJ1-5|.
CASSLMGGQPQHF
TGTGCCAGCAGTTTGATGGGAGGTCAGCCCCAGCATTTT
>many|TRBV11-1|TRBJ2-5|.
CASSSDSLTQETQYF
TGTGCCAGCAGCTCGGACAGCCTCACCCAAGAGACCCAGTACTTC